These T cell receptor beta chains were read from a single sample in a study of CD8+ T cells in alopecia areata. TCRdb's copy holds only in-frame clones and misses some; the assay was immunoSEQ multiplex PCR. The sample has about 270,000 clones, about 62% seen once. Sequenced material: CD4+ T cells sorted from blood, taken around week 54, from a patient treated with tofacitinib. Receptors originate from a human donor with alopecia areata. Both conserved end residues are part of each CDR3. D genes are given only for firm matches. Rows give clone size only sometimes, using once, few, many, or a class for an expanded clone.

clone size	D gene	J gene	V gene	CDR3 protein	CDR3 DNA
.	.	TRBJ1-5	TRBV5-1	CASSLGGEGQPQHF	TGCGCCAGCAGCTTGGGAGGTGAGGGGCAGCCCCAGCATTTT
.	.	TRBJ1-6	TRBV4-1	CASSQAYSNSPLHF	TGCGCCAGCAGCCAAGCGTACAGCAATTCACCCCTCCACTTT
.	.	TRBJ2-6	TRBV7-2	CASSRDNSGANVLTF	TGTGCCAGCAGCCGGGACAACTCTGGGGCCAACGTCCTGACTTTC
.	.	TRBJ1-6	TRBV7-9	CASSLSDQGSLHF	TGTGCCAGCAGCTTATCAGACCAGGGAAGCCTCCACTTT
.	TRBD1	TRBJ1-1	TRBV6-5	CASSFQQGRGTEAFF	TGTGCCAGCAGTTTTCAACAGGGGCGCGGGACTGAAGCTTTCTTT
few	.	TRBJ1-6	TRBV15	CATSRDGVYNSPLHF	TGTGCCACCAGCAGAGATGGCGTTTATAATTCACCCCTCCACTTT
few	.	TRBJ2-5	TRBV6-6	CASSRYLRAGETQYF	TGTGCCAGCTCCCGATATTTAAGGGCAGGGGAGACCCAGTACTTC
.	.	TRBJ2-2	TRBV14	CASSFRSRNTGELFF	TGTGCCAGCAGCTTTCGTTCTCGGAACACCGGGGAGCTGTTTTTT
.	.	TRBJ1-2	TRBV18	CASSRDYGYTF	TGTGCCAGCTCTCGAGACTATGGCTACACCTTC
few	.	TRBJ2-7	TRBV6-5	CASSYGSLNGEQYF	TGTGCCAGCAGTTACGGCAGCCTCAACGGGGAGCAGTACTTC
.	TRBD2	TRBJ2-2	TRBV11-2	CASSDKTSGGSYTGELFF	TGTGCCAGCAGCGATAAGACTAGCGGGGGGTCTTACACCGGGGAGCTGTTTTTT
.	.	TRBJ1-5	TRBV4-2	CASSQELEGDQPQHF	TGTGCCAGCAGCCAAGAACTCGAGGGGGATCAGCCCCAGCATTTT
.	.	TRBJ2-5	TRBV2	CASSSDGWETQYF	TGTGCCAGCAGTAGTGATGGCTGGGAGACCCAGTACTTC
few	TRBD1	TRBJ2-3	TRBV29-1	CSVWTGDTQYF	TGCAGCGTCTGGACAGGGGATACGCAGTATTTT
.	TRBD1	TRBJ1-5	TRBV29-1	CSVGGTGDQPQHF	TGCAGCGTGGGTGGGACAGGGGATCAGCCCCAGCATTTT
.	TRBD1	TRBJ1-1	TRBV15	CATSNDWTGMNTEAFF	TGTGCCACCAGCAATGACTGGACAGGGATGAACACTGAAGCTTTCTTT
.	TRBD2	TRBJ2-3	TRBV7-2	CASSFAGGATDTQYF	TGTGCCAGCAGCTTTGCGGGGGGCGCCACAGATACGCAGTATTTT
.	TRBD2	TRBJ2-7	TRBV10-3	CAMGTSESYEQYF	TGTGCCATGGGGACTAGCGAATCCTACGAGCAGTACTTC
.	TRBD2	TRBJ2-1	TRBV19	CASSIGGNNNEQFF	TGTGCCAGTAGTATCGGGGGGAATAATAATGAGCAGTTCTTC
.	.	TRBJ2-2	TRBV4-2	CASSQAAGELFF	TGTGCCAGCAGCCAAGCCGCCGGGGAGCTGTTTTTT
.	TRBD1	TRBJ2-4	TRBV9	CASSSDRGLNIQYF	TGTGCCAGCAGCTCCGACAGGGGTTTGAACATTCAGTACTTC
.	.	TRBJ2-4	TRBV9	CASSVGILLAKNIQYF	TGTGCCAGCAGCGTAGGGATCCTATTAGCCAAAAACATTCAGTACTTC
.	.	TRBJ1-1	TRBV19	CASSPPGYGKAFF	TGTGCCAGTAGTCCCCCTGGGTACGGAAAAGCTTTCTTT
.	.	TRBJ1-1	TRBV29-1	CSASAALNTEAFF	TGCAGCGCCTCCGCGGCGCTGAACACTGAAGCTTTCTTT
.	TRBD1	TRBJ1-1	TRBV30	CAWSVTDPGTVLNTEAFF	TGTGCCTGGAGTGTAACTGACCCCGGGACAGTTTTGAACACTGAAGCTTTCTTT
.	TRBD1	TRBJ2-2	TRBV5-1	CASSITQGDTGELFF	TGCGCCAGCAGCATTACACAGGGGGACACCGGGGAGCTGTTTTTT
once	.	TRBJ2-7	TRBV25-1	CASRADISYEQYF	TGTGCCAGCAGAGCGGACATTTCCTACGAGCAGTACTTC
.	TRBD1	TRBJ1-1	TRBV30	CAWRSPGTGLSTEAFF	TGTGCCTGGAGATCCCCGGGGACAGGGTTGAGCACTGAAGCTTTCTTT
.	.	TRBJ2-5	TRBV7-8	CASSLWREETQYF	TGTGCCAGCAGCTTGTGGCGGGAAGAGACCCAGTACTTC
few	TRBD2	TRBJ2-3	TRBV10-3	CAISDTSDYTDTQYF	TGTGCCATCAGTGATACTAGCGACTACACAGATACGCAGTATTTT
.	TRBD1	TRBJ1-4	TRBV7-8	CASSLPGQGLFF	TGTGCCAGCAGCTTACCCGGACAGGGCCTGTTTTTT
.	.	TRBJ2-5	TRBV5-6	CASSFSQETQYF	TGTGCCAGCAGCTTTTCCCAAGAGACCCAGTACTTC
few	TRBD1	TRBJ1-5	TRBV2	CASSEAAGTGVQPQHF	TGTGCCAGCAGTGAAGCGGCGGGGACAGGGGTTCAGCCCCAGCATTTT
.	.	TRBJ1-5	TRBV30	CAWSGRGNQPQHF	TGTGCCTGGAGTGGGAGGGGAAATCAGCCCCAGCATTTT
few	TRBD1	TRBJ2-7	TRBV4-1	CASSQGTGVSEQYF	TGCGCCAGCAGCCAAGGGACAGGGGTGAGCGAGCAGTACTTC
many	TRBD2	TRBJ2-2	TRBV7-6	CASSLGGGTNTGELFF	TGTGCCAGCAGCTTGGGCGGGGGAACGAACACCGGGGAGCTGTTTTTT
.	.	TRBJ2-2	TRBV19	CASSFNTGELFF	TGTGCCAGTAGTTTTAACACCGGGGAGCTGTTTTTT
few	.	TRBJ1-1	TRBV6-5	CASRANTEAFF	TGTGCCAGCAGAGCCAACACTGAAGCTTTCTTT
.	.	TRBJ1-1	TRBV30	CAWKRETTEAFF	TGTGCCTGGAAAAGGGAAACTACTGAAGCTTTCTTT
.	TRBD1	TRBJ1-2	TRBV11-2	CASSSYRGRGYGYTF	TGTGCCAGCAGCTCTTACAGGGGGCGCGGCTATGGCTACACCTTC
few	.	TRBJ2-2	TRBV7-2	CASSQLRANTGELFF	TGTGCCAGCAGCCAATTAAGGGCGAACACCGGGGAGCTGTTTTTT
.	.	TRBJ2-1	TRBV5-1	CASSPQTGGNEQFF	TGCGCCAGCAGCCCTCAGACAGGCGGCAATGAGCAGTTCTTC
.	.	TRBJ2-6	TRBV10-3	CAISGRAGANVLTF	TGTGCCATCAGTGGGAGAGCTGGGGCCAACGTCCTGACTTTC
few	.	TRBJ2-1	TRBV7-3	CASSLSGGSGLRTTLYNEQFF	TGTGCCAGCAGCTTAAGCGGCGGGTCGGGCCTCCGTACGACACTCTACAATGAGCAGTTCTTC
.	.	TRBJ1-5	TRBV7-2	CASSLRGGPNQPQHF	TGTGCCAGCAGCTTAAGGGGGGGGCCCAATCAGCCCCAGCATTTT
few	TRBD2	TRBJ2-3	TRBV5-6	CASSLPRGVHYSSTDTQYF	TGTGCCAGCAGCTTGCCGCGGGGGGTGCACTACTCTAGCACAGATACGCAGTATTTT
.	TRBD1	TRBJ1-2	TRBV19	CASSRYRDRATSNYGYTF	TGTGCCAGTAGTCGGTATAGGGACAGGGCAACGTCTAACTATGGCTACACCTTC
.	TRBD2	TRBJ2-5	TRBV5-1	CASSLGLVGETQYF	TGCGCCAGCAGCCTGGGACTAGTGGGAGAGACCCAGTACTTC
.	.	TRBJ2-2	TRBV7-2	CASSLVVAGELFF	TGTGCCAGCAGCTTAGTTGTGGCCGGGGAGCTGTTTTTT
few	.	TRBJ1-2	TRBV27	CASSPVSNYGYTF	TGTGCCAGCAGTCCCGTAAGCAACTATGGCTACACCTTC
.	.	TRBJ1-2	TRBV7-2	CASSPGLRSPYGYTF	TGTGCCAGCAGCCCCGGACTACGGTCCCCGTATGGCTACACCTTC
.	.	TRBJ2-3	TRBV10-3	CAIRTEPPADTQYF	TGTGCCATCAGAACGGAACCTCCGGCAGATACGCAGTATTTT
.	.	TRBJ2-5	TRBV9	CASSPHSETQYF	TGTGCCAGCAGCCCTCACTCTGAGACCCAGTACTTC
few	.	TRBJ2-2	TRBV29-1	CSVDGAATGELFF	TGCAGCGTTGACGGGGCGGCCACCGGGGAGCTGTTTTTT
.	.	TRBJ2-5	TRBV7-8	CASSLIQETQYF	TGTGCCAGCAGCTTAATACAAGAGACCCAGTACTTC
.	.	TRBJ1-2	TRBV9	CASSGQGLPNYGYTF	TGTGCCAGCAGCGGGCAGGGCCTACCAAACTATGGCTACACCTTC
.	.	TRBJ2-7	TRBV5-1	CASRDSGEQYF	TGCGCCAGCAGGGACTCCGGCGAGCAGTACTTC
once	.	TRBJ1-5	TRBV25-1	CASQGRDNQPQHF	TGTGCCAGCCAAGGACGGGACAATCAGCCCCAGCATTTT
many	TRBD2	TRBJ2-3	TRBV2	CASTPRGAGVNTQYF	TGTGCCAGCACCCCACGCGGAGCGGGGGTCAATACGCAGTATTTT